The 23 T cell receptor beta chains below come from one sample, sequenced in a study of metastatic and nonmetastatic thyroid tumors. Patients had received no treatment of any kind before thyroid surgery. TCRdb reanalyzed the PCR reads via MiXCR. The table shows roughly 33,000 clones, with about a sixth occurring only once. The sequencing input was blood. The origin of the receptors is a male donor with papillary thyroid cancer or a benign thyroid nodule (not recorded which). Some clones in this sample may be carry-over from other donors' samples.

The rearrangement joins TRBV12-3 or TRBV12-4 to TRBJ2-1, with D possibly being TRBD2 (5 bases). The CDR3 extends over 14 amino acids. V was pared by 2 bases and J by 7 bases, with 12 bases between. CDR3 region: CASSLKRERNEQFF. The CDR3 DNA reads as TGTGCCAGCAGTTTAAAAAGGGAGCGGAATGAGCAGTTCTTC.

This clone showed up many times. The chain recombines TRBV6-1 with TRBJ1-2; a possible D gene is TRBD1 (6 bases). V lost 5 bases to trimming and J lost 2 bases, with 18 bases between them. Germline loops: CDR1 MNHNS, CDR2 SASEGT. The CDR3 has 16 residues. DNA for the CDR3: TGTGCCAGCAGTCGAGGACAGCGCACCGGCAACTATGGCTACACCTTC. It specifies CASSRGQRTGNYGYTF.

Sample share makes this clone medium-sized. J is TRBJ2-1 and V is TRBV6-1, with D perhaps matching TRBD1 or TRBD2 (8 bases each). Germline lookup yields CDR1 MNHNS and CDR2 SASEGT. CDR3 size: 15 residues. V was trimmed by 5 bases and J by 8 bases, leaving 19 bases between them. CDR3 region: CASSSLRGREDEQFF. CDR3 nucleotide sequence: TGTGCCAGCAGTTCTCTCAGGGGGCGGGAGGATGAGCAGTTCTTC.

This clone has a count of ten or more. Relative to the germline gene, one junction end is altered; a read error may explain this. The gene calls are TRBV7-7 and TRBJ2-5, with 7 nucleotides matching TRBD2. The germline V gene encodes CDR1 SSHAT and CDR2 FNYEAQ (reference sequence). The CDR3 extends over 15 amino acids. This CDR3 is CASSLVGGVQETQYF. In DNA, the CDR3 is TGTGCTAGCAGCTTAGTTGGGGGGGTTCAAGAGACCCAGTACTTC. Together with reference TRBV7-7 and TRBJ2-5, the CDR3 gives the full variable domain: GAGVSQSPRYKVTKRGQDVTLRCDPISSHATLYWYQQALGQGPEFLTYFNYEAQPDKSGLPSDRFSAERPEGSISTLTIQRTEQRDSAMYRCASSLVGGVQETQYFGPGTRLLVL.

This clone was counted between two and nine times. The chain links TRBV18 to TRBJ1-1, with unresolved D. The V end was cut by 1 base, the J end by 0 bases, with 15 bases between. This CDR3 region has 17 residues. Germline CDR1 KGHSH, CDR2 LQKENI. The CDR3 sequence: CASSPQNPAAMNTEAFF. The CDR3 DNA follows: TGTGCCAGCTCACCACAAAATCCGGCCGCCATGAACACTGAAGCTTTCTTT.

This clone was seen many times. This sequence joins TRBV5-1 and TRBJ1-2; 7 positions agree with TRBD1. This CDR3 is 15 amino acids long. Looked up from germline, CDR1 is SGHRS and CDR2 is YFSETQ. The ends lost 7 bases at V and 4 bases at J; junction bases unmatched: 13. CDR3 DNA sequence: TGCGCCAGCTCCCCGGGGACAGATGTCTCCTATGGCTACACCTTC. It encodes CASSPGTDVSYGYTF. Combining the CDR3 with reference TRBV5-1 and TRBJ1-2 gives the whole variable domain KAGVTQTPRYLIKTRGQQVTLSCSPISGHRSVSWYQQTPGQGLQFLFEYFSETQRNKGNFPGRFSGRQFSNSRSEMNVSTLELGDSALYLCASSPGTDVSYGYTFGSGTRLTVV.

This clone was recorded at least ten times. This chain uses TRBV6-2 or TRBV6-3 with TRBJ2-1; 13 bases map to TRBD2. The CDR3 is 19 amino acids. CDR1 MNHEY and CDR2 SVGEGT come from the germline V gene. V lost 5 bases to trimming and J lost 7 bases; unmatched junction nucleotides: 17. The CDR3: CASSRASLITGLAGNEQFF. The CDR3 nucleotides read TGTGCCAGCAGTCGAGCCAGCCTCATTACGGGACTAGCGGGGAATGAGCAGTTCTTC.

The sample holds many counts of this clone. The V call is TRBV7-9, the J call TRBJ2-5; TRBD2 might be the D (6 bases). V lost 2 bases and J lost 5, with 12 bases in between. CDR3 length: 14 residues. Germline V gives CDR1 SEHNR, CDR2 FQNEAQ (reference sequence). The CDR3 region has the DNA TGTGCCAGCAGCTTATCGGGAGTAGGCGAGACCCAGTACTTC. Its translation is CASSLSGVGETQYF.

This clone has a count of ten or more. The chain carries TRBV18 and TRBJ2-7; weak D call: TRBD1 (6 bases). Trimming pared 2 bases from V and 7 bases from J, leaving 21 bases between. Germline V gives CDR1 KGHSH, CDR2 LQKENI. The CDR3 is 16 residues long. CDR3 nucleotide sequence: TGTGCCAGCTCACCAAACCCACCGGGACACCCGATAGAGCAGTACTTC. Protein product: CASSPNPPGHPIEQYF.

This clone was picked up many times. The sample holds other DNA sequences that translate to the same CDR3. The chain carries TRBV11-1 and TRBJ2-1; the D call may be TRBD1 or TRBD2 (5 bases each). Trimming removed 4 bases from V and 9 bases from J, with 25 bases in between. In germline, CDR1 is SGHAT, CDR2 FQDESV (reference sequence). The CDR3 consists of 17 residues. The CDR3 nucleotides read TGTGCCAGCAGCTCCGACTACCTAGGACACCGGTACGGTGAGCAGTTCTTC. Translated: CASSSDYLGHRYGEQFF.

The sample holds many counts of this clone. The chain uses TRBV27 and TRBJ2-1; D is uncertain. Per germline, CDR1 MNHEY and CDR2 SMNVEV (reference sequence). The germline V and J ends were trimmed by 4 bases and 4 bases, with 8 bases remaining between them. The CDR3 runs 13 residues. The CDR3 nucleotides read TGTGCCAGCAGTTCTCCGATTTACAATGAGCAGTTCTTC. Its translation: CASSSPIYNEQFF.

This clone was observed many times. The chain uses TRBV4-1 and TRBJ1-3; 9 bases agree with TRBD1. The CDR3 has 16 amino acids. Per germline, CDR1 MGHRA and CDR2 YSYEKL. Trimming at V came to 2 bases and at J to 2 bases, leaving 4 bases not matched to a gene. The CDR3 coding sequence is TGCGCCAGCAGCCAAACCGGGACAGGGACTGGAAACACCATATATTTT. Translation gives CASSQTGTGTGNTIYF.

This clone was detected ten times or more. The gene calls are TRBV3-1 and TRBJ2-5; weak D call: TRBD2 (6 bases). The ends were cut back, 3 bases at V and 7 bases at J, with 18 bases in the middle. From germline, CDR1 is LGHDT and CDR2 YNNKEL (reference sequence). The CDR3 contains 15 residues. CDR3 coding DNA: TGTGCCAGCAGCCACCAAAGCGGGCCGTGGGGGACCCAGTACTTC. Encoded protein: CASSHQSGPWGTQYF.

In its sample, this clone was seen a few times. The CDR3 loop reads CASTASRVSADTQYF. CDR3 nucleotides: TGTGCCAGCACCGCTTCCAGGGTCTCCGCAGATACGCAGTATTTT. The chain uses TRBV12-3 or TRBV12-4 and TRBJ2-3, with a weak D call TRBD1 (5 bases). With 7 bases removed from V and 4 bases from J, the gap between germline ends came to 18 bases. The CDR3 totals 15 residues.

A remark on this clone: An end of the junction does not agree with germline; a read error may underlie this. This same CDR3 is encoded by further DNA sequences in the sample. The chain combines TRBV28 with TRBJ1-2; maybe TRBD1 (5 bases). The CDR3 covers 15 residues. Germline values: CDR1 MDHEN, CDR2 SYDVKM. Written as DNA, the CDR3 is TGTGCGAGCAGGGTTACACACGCCACTAACTATGGCTACACCTTC. It codes for CASRVTHATNYGYTF.

This clone showed up many times. The chain is built from TRBV9 and TRBJ1-1; 9 nucleotides match TRBD1. Germline loops: CDR1 SGDLS, CDR2 YYNGEE. The CDR3 is 16 amino acids. V shed 0 bases, J shed 1 base, and the junction held 4 bases outside the gene matches. Here the CDR3 reads CASSVGTGARNTEAFF. In DNA form, the CDR3 reads TGTGCCAGCAGCGTAGGGACAGGGGCGAGGAACACTGAAGCTTTCTTT.

This clone was counted between two and nine times. The chain has TRBV6-4 and TRBJ2-1; 11 bases are shared with TRBD2. The CDR3 runs to 15 residues. Germline values: CDR1 MRHNA, CDR2 SNTAGT. J lost 6 bases, V lost 6 bases, and 7 bases had no gene match. This CDR3 is CASSELAGATNEQFF. CDR3 nucleotides: TGTGCCAGCAGCGAACTAGCGGGAGCGACCAATGAGCAGTTCTTC.

This clone was counted many times. The V call is TRBV13, the J call TRBJ1-1; no definite D call. Between the trimmed V and J ends, which lost 5 bases and 0 bases, there was a span of 13 bases. This CDR3 contains 15 residues. From germline, CDR1 is PRHDT and CDR2 FYEKMQ (reference sequence). The CDR3 loop is CASSRDVDMNTEAFF. The CDR3 DNA is TGTGCCAGCAGCCGAGACGTGGATATGAACACTGAAGCTTTCTTT.

Ten or more counts support this clone. A read error may produce the germline difference seen at one junction end. The sample holds other DNA sequences that translate to the same CDR3. The chain recombines TRBV4-3 with TRBJ1-2; D is unresolved. Germline values: CDR1 LGHNA, CDR2 YSLEER. The CDR3 has 15 residues. CDR3 nucleotides: TGCGCCAGCAGTCAAGTGTCACTTCCAGGCTATGGCTACACCTTC. Translation gives CASSQVSLPGYGYTF.

This clone qualifies as medium-sized. The chain uses TRBV6-1 and TRBJ2-6; D not certain. There are 16 residues in the CDR3. Trimming pared 5 bases from V and 1 base from J, leaving 12 bases between. The germline CDR1 and CDR2 sequences are MNHNS and SASEGT. The CDR3 here is CASSPRPTSGANVLTF. The CDR3 coding sequence is TGTGCCAGCAGTCCCCGACCGACTTCTGGGGCCAACGTCCTGACTTTC.

This clone was seen ten or more times. The chain joins TRBV4-1 to TRBJ2-3; 11 nucleotides match TRBD2. CDR3 size: 18 residues. V lost 2 bases to trimming and J lost 0 bases; unmatched junction nucleotides: 7. CDR1 and CDR2 (germline): MGHRA, YSYEKL. The CDR3: CASSQLLAGVPSTDTQYF. DNA for the CDR3: TGCGCCAGCAGCCAATTACTAGCGGGAGTCCCTAGCACAGATACGCAGTATTTT.

In this sample, this clone turned up many times. V is TRBV6-1 and J is TRBJ1-2; D possibly corresponds to TRBD1 (5 bases). The V and J ends lost 9 bases and 5 bases respectively, with 10 bases between them. The CDR3 is made up of 11 amino acids. The germline V gene has CDR1 MNHNS and CDR2 SASEGT. CDR3 nucleotides: TGTGCCAGTTCTGGGGGATATGGCTACACCTTC. It encodes CASSGGYGYTF.

Ten or more counts support this clone. This sequence joins TRBV30 and TRBJ1-3, with D tentatively TRBD1 (6 bases). This CDR3 region has 14 residues. Per germline, CDR1 GTSNPN and CDR2 SVGIG (reference sequence). Trimming removed 6 bases at V and 4 bases at J, with 16 bases between. CDR3 in amino acids: CACRPGTYGNTIYF. The CDR3 nucleotides read TGTGCCTGCAGACCCGGGACATACGGAAACACCATATATTTT.